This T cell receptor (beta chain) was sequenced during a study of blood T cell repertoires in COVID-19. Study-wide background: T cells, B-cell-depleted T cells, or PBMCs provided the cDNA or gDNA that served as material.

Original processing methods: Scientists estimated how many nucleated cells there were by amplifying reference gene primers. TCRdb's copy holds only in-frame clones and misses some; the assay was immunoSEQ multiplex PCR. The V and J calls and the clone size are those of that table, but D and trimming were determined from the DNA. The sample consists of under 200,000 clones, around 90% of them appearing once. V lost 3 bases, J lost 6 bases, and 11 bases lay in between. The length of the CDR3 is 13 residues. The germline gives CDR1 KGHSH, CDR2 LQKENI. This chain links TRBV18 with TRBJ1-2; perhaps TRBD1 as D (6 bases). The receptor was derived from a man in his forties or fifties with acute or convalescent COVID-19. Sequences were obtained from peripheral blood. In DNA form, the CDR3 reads TGTGCCAGCTCACCCGCAACAGGGAATGGCTACACCTTC. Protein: CASSPATGNGYTF.